The 15 T cell receptor beta chains reported below all come from one sample, sequenced in a study of shared clonotypes between healthy human individuals. The data were produced by immunoSEQ multiplex PCR, yet TCRdb's version contains in-frame clones alone and is incomplete. Among around 1.4 million clones listed, 97% to 99% were seen once. Sequencing used naive CD4+ T cells sorted from blood. Regarding subset: CD45RA+ positively selected. The receptors derive from a man aged 25 to 45 in good health.

With respect to this clone: Other nucleotide sequences in the sample specify the same CDR3. This chain connects TRBV5-1 to TRBJ2-7, with D possibly called TRBD1 or TRBD2 (5 bases each). The CDR3 has 14 residues. Per germline, CDR1 SGHRS and CDR2 YFSETQ. The ends were cut back, 0 bases at V and 0 bases at J, with 7 bases in the middle. The CDR3 bases are TGCGCCAGCAGCTTGGTTGGGGGCTCCTACGAGCAGTACTTC. This translates into CASSLVGGSYEQYF.

This chain links TRBV9 with TRBJ1-5, with unresolved D. The CDR3 extends over 11 amino acids. Trimming cost V 3 bases and J 4 bases, with 2 bases left between them. Germline-derived CDR1 and CDR2 are SGDLS and YYNGEE. DNA of the CDR3: TGTGCCAGCAGCGAGAATCAGCCCCAGCATTTT. It translates to CASSENQPQHF.

The gene calls are TRBV6-4 and TRBJ2-3; 7 nucleotides match TRBD1. This CDR3 is 15 amino acids long. V dropped 3 bases and J dropped 2; count of bases not matched to a gene: 5. Germline V CDR1 and CDR2: MRHNA, SNTAGT. The CDR3 DNA follows: TGTGCCAGCAGTGAAAGGGACAGACACACAGATACGCAGTATTTT. Protein: CASSERDRHTDTQYF.

The chain uses TRBV19 and TRBJ2-7, with 10 bases lining up with TRBD1. CDR3 length: 14 amino acids. V dropped 4 bases and J dropped 4; count of bases not matched to a gene: 4. Germline CDR1 LNHDA, CDR2 SQIVND (reference sequence). CDR3 region: CASSRDRGQYEQYF. In nucleotides, the CDR3 is TGTGCCAGTAGTAGAGACAGGGGGCAATACGAGCAGTACTTC.

The chain has TRBV11-2 and TRBJ1-1; a weak D match, TRBD1 (6 bases). Trimming removed 6 bases from V and 3 bases from J, with 20 bases in between. The CDR3 extends over 16 amino acids. Looked up from germline, CDR1 is SGHAT and CDR2 is FQNNGV. CDR3 in DNA: TGTGCCAGCAGAGCGCCCCCGGGACACTTGGACACTGAAGCTTTCTTT. Its translation is CASRAPPGHLDTEAFF.

The CDR3 region is CASSLAKGSGSYNEQFF. In DNA form, the CDR3 reads TGTGCCAGCAGCTTAGCAAAAGGTAGCGGGTCCTACAATGAGCAGTTCTTC. This chain uses TRBV7-2 with TRBJ2-1; the match to TRBD2 covers 7 bases. J was trimmed by 1 base and V by 0 bases; bases with no gene match: 6. This CDR3 has 17 amino acids. Germline assignment: CDR1 SGHTA and CDR2 FQGNSA.

The V and J genes are TRBV10-1 and TRBJ2-3; D unclear. The CDR3 covers 15 residues. V lost 4 bases and J 6 bases, leaving 17 bases between the germline ends. The germline gives CDR1 WNHNN, CDR2 SYGVQD (reference sequence). CDR3 protein: CASSASLGMRDTQYF. CDR3 nucleotides: TGCGCCAGCAGTGCCTCTCTGGGGATGCGCGATACGCAGTATTTT.

This chain joins TRBV2 and TRBJ1-2; a weak D match, TRBD1 (5 bases). The CDR3 runs 19 residues. With 4 bases removed from V and 0 bases from J, the gap between germline ends came to 24 bases. Germline V gene lookup returns CDR1 SNHLY and CDR2 FYNNEI. The CDR3 coding sequence is TGTGCCAGCAGTGGGTGGGACTTCCCCACCGGCTCGTCTAACTATGGCTACACCTTC. Its translation is CASSGWDFPTGSSNYGYTF.

This chain uses TRBV7-9 with TRBJ2-7; 8 nucleotides line up with TRBD1. V lost 1 base, J lost 1 base, and 6 bases stayed unmatched. This CDR3 comprises 16 residues. Germline CDR1 and CDR2: SEHNR and FQNEAQ (reference sequence). For the CDR3, the DNA is TGTGCCAGCAGCTTAGGACAGGGGCGGTTATCCTACGAGCAGTACTTC. Its translation: CASSLGQGRLSYEQYF.

Turning to this clone: Relative to the germline gene, one junction end is altered; a read error may explain this. Other DNA sequences within the sample encode an identical CDR3. The rearrangement links TRBV18 to TRBJ1-2, with 12 bases lining up with TRBD1. CDR1 KGHSH and CDR2 LQKENI come from the germline V gene. The CDR3 loop spans 15 amino acids. CDR3 in amino acids: CASSPLGQGARGYTF. As DNA, the CDR3 is TGTGCCAGCTCACCACTGGGACAGGGGGCGCGGGGCTATACCTTC.

The chain links TRBV7-8 to TRBJ1-3; D not resolved. Trimming removed 2 bases from V and 4 bases from J, with 12 bases in between. The CDR3 covers 15 residues. CDR1 SGHVS and CDR2 FQNEAQ come from the germline V gene. The CDR3 DNA sequence: TGTGCCAGCAGCTTATGGGATTCGGCGGGAAACACCATATATTTT. Its translation is CASSLWDSAGNTIYF.

The chain combines TRBV4-1 with TRBJ2-1; 9 bases align to TRBD2. Looked up from germline, CDR1 is MGHRA and CDR2 is YSYEKL. V shed 7 bases and J 10 bases; nucleotides not matched to a gene: 17. This CDR3 has 16 residues. The CDR3 DNA reads as TGCGCCAGCAAAGCCAAGGTCACGCGGGAGGGCCGGGAGCAGTTCTTC. Encoded protein: CASKAKVTREGREQFF.

This rearrangement joins TRBV18 to TRBJ2-7; tentatively, D is TRBD1 (5 bases). Trimming left V 0 bases short and J 5 bases short, with 11 bases between. Germline V gene lookup returns CDR1 KGHSH and CDR2 LQKENI. The CDR3 extends over 14 amino acids. The CDR3 bases are TGTGCCAGCTCACCACCGGGATCCAGGGACGAGCAGTACTTC. Its translation is CASSPPGSRDEQYF.

The rearrangement links TRBV20-1 to TRBJ2-1; D unresolved. CDR3 length equals 11 residues. From germline, CDR1 is DFQATT and CDR2 SNEGSKA (reference sequence). V was clipped by 2 bases and J by 8 bases, with 7 bases between them. This CDR3 is CSARPPDEQFF. CDR3 sequence (DNA): TGCAGTGCTAGACCCCCTGATGAGCAGTTCTTC.

The rearrangement uses TRBV10-2 and TRBJ2-3, with no clear D. Trimming took off 3 bases at V and 5 bases at J, with 6 bases between the two ends. CDR3 size: 12 residues. Germline CDR1 and CDR2: WSHSY and SAAADI. The CDR3 is CASSDVGDTQYF. As DNA, the CDR3 is TGCGCCAGCAGTGATGTAGGAGATACGCAGTATTTT.